The T cell receptor (beta chain) described here comes from a study of vaccination and CD4 T cells after COVID-19. Study summary: From HCoV-229E, HCoV-OC43, HCoV-NL63 and SARS-CoV-2, overlapping spike peptides were used to stimulate the cells.

The Oncomine TCR Beta short-read assay sequenced DNA from cultured CD4+ T cells. TCRdb recomputed calls from the PCR reads with MiXCR, one row per CDR3 protein. Among 5,000 to 8,000 distinct CDR3 sequences listed, 40% to 55% were seen once. V dropped 4 bases and J dropped 9 bases, with 17 bases sitting between them. The CDR3 sequence is 14 residues long. Germline V gene lookup returns CDR1 SGHNT and CDR2 YYREEE (reference sequence). Treatment specified: roughly nine-day PBMC culture with coronavirus spike peptide pools or control peptides (ViraFEST assay). Collection of the unexposed donor's CD4+ T cells took place before the COVID-19 pandemic (2011-2018). In the case of this clonotype: Its antigen remains unknown.

Material for sequencing was CD4+ T cells from blood, cultured in vitro. This rearrangement joins TRBV5-4 to TRBJ1-5; possibly TRBD1 for D (5 bases). The receptor was isolated from a human donor in good health. For the CDR3, the DNA is TGTGCCAGCAGCATGGACACTATGGGGTGGCCCCAGCATTTT. Residues: CASSMDTMGWPQHF.